These 20 T cell receptor beta chains share one sample of origin, sequenced in a study of naive and memory T cell subsets. Whole blood, roughly 2.5 ml, came from adult healthy volunteers. For blood and skin samples, reverse transcription used TCR alpha and beta constant primers. MiXCR, applied by TCRdb to the 5' RACE reads, yields one record per CDR3 protein. Found here are tens of thousands of distinct CDR3 sequences, approximately 3.9% of them singletons; the top ten hold 7.8%. The receptors here all came from a male donor in good health.

This clonotype was seen at least ten times. The V gene is TRBV29-1, the J gene TRBJ2-2, with 13 positions matching TRBD2. Unmatched junction bases numbered 11, after V lost 7 bases and J lost 6 bases. This CDR3 contains 16 residues. The V gene's germline CDR1 is SQVTM and CDR2 ANQGSEA. CDR3 protein: CSATRTSGRRAGELFF. The CDR3 nucleotides are TGCAGCGCCACTCGGACTAGCGGGAGAAGAGCCGGGGAGCTGTTTTTT.

This clonotype came up a few times. A junction end diverges from the germline sequence, so it may reflect a read error. The rearrangement links TRBV12-3 or TRBV12-4 to TRBJ1-5; the D gene is possibly TRBD1 (6 bases). The CDR3 sequence is 13 residues long. CDR3 nucleotide sequence: TGTGCCAGCAGGTACAGGGAGGATCAGCCCCAGAATTTT. Its protein product is CASRYREDQPQNF.

This clonotype was detected many times. The chain recombines TRBV5-1 with TRBJ2-1; a weak D match, TRBD2 (6 bases). Per the germline V gene, CDR1 is SGHRS and CDR2 is YFSETQ. V was clipped by 4 bases and J by 0 bases, with 11 bases between them. The CDR3 runs 15 residues. The CDR3: CASSATRSSYNEQFF. CDR3 DNA sequence: TGCGCCAGCAGCGCGACTAGGAGCTCCTACAATGAGCAGTTCTTC.

In its sample, this clonotype is medium-sized. For the CDR3, the DNA is TGTGCCAGCAGTCATAGACAGGGACCCTACGAGCAGTACTTC. This sequence encodes CASSHRQGPYEQYF. The rearrangement joins TRBV6-7 to TRBJ2-7; 7 bases align to TRBD1. TRBV6-7 is annotated as an ORF whose role is uncertain. The CDR3 has 14 residues. Trimming at V came to 5 bases and at J to 2 bases, leaving 6 bases not matched to a gene.

In this sample, this clonotype turned up many times. The genes are TRBV11-2 and TRBJ1-5; D perhaps matches TRBD1 (6 bases). The CDR3 loop spans 13 amino acids. Germline assignment: CDR1 SGHAT and CDR2 FQNNGV. Trimming removed 5 bases at V and 8 bases at J, with 13 bases between. DNA of the CDR3: TGTGCCAGCAGCCGGGGGGGCGAAAAGCCCCAGCATTTT. Amino acid sequence: CASSRGGEKPQHF. The whole variable domain, filled in from reference TRBV11-2 and TRBJ1-5, reads EAGVAQSPRYKIIEKRQSVAFWCNPISGHATLYWYQQILGQGPKLLIQFQNNGVVDDSQLPKDRFSAERLKGVDSTLKIQPAKLEDSAVYLCASSRGGEKPQHFGDGTRLSIL.

This clonotype has a count of ten or more. This chain connects TRBV5-6 to TRBJ1-2; D might be TRBD1 (6 bases). CDR3 length equals 13 residues. Germline assignment: CDR1 SGHDT and CDR2 YYEEEE. Trimming removed 2 bases from V and 4 bases from J, with 9 bases in between. The CDR3 coding sequence is TGTGCCAGCAGCTTCACACAGGGCTATGGCTACACCTTC. Encoded protein: CASSFTQGYGYTF.

The chain joins TRBV12-3 or TRBV12-4 to TRBJ1-1; 7 nucleotides match TRBD1. This CDR3 contains 14 residues. The V gene end was trimmed by 3 bases and the J gene end by 3 bases; junction bases not matched to a gene: 4. The CDR3 here is CASSFMTGYTEAFF. The CDR3 nucleotides are TGTGCCAGCAGTTTCATGACAGGGTACACTGAAGCTTTCTTT.

This clonotype has just one count. V gene TRBV5-4 combines with J gene TRBJ1-2, with 11 bases identical to TRBD1. The CDR3 runs 14 residues. With V trimmed by 4 bases and J by 7 bases, 6 bases remained unmatched. Germline CDR1 is SGHNT and CDR2 is YYREEE (reference sequence). CDR3 amino acids: CASSLRDRGSGYTF. In DNA form, the CDR3 reads TGTGCCAGCAGCCTCCGGGACAGGGGGTCTGGCTACACCTTC. The full variable domain, with the rest looked up from reference TRBV5-4 and TRBJ1-2, is ETGVTQSPTHLIKTRGQQVTLRCSSQSGHNTVSWYQQALGQGPQFIFQYYREEENGRGNFPPRFSGLQFPNYSSELNVNALELDDSALYLCASSLRDRGSGYTFGSGTRLTVV.

Comments on this clonotype: A read error may be the cause here, since a much bigger clone is one base away. This rearrangement joins TRBV3-1 to TRBJ2-1; the D is unclear. Trimming removed 1 base from V and 6 bases from J, with 10 bases in between. The CDR3 runs to 14 residues. The germline V gene encodes CDR1 LGHDT and CDR2 YNNKEL (reference sequence). The CDR3 DNA is TGTGCCAGCAGCCAAGGACGCGAAACCAATGAGCAGTTCTTC. Translated, it gives CASSQGRETNEQFF.

This clonotype was observed many times. The gene calls are TRBV12-3 or TRBV12-4 and TRBJ2-1, with 8 bases that match TRBD1. This CDR3 region has 15 residues. The junction had 9 bases not matched to a gene; V was cut back by 6 bases and J by 5 bases. The CDR3 region is CASRKHGQGHNEQFF. For the CDR3, the DNA is TGTGCCAGCAGAAAGCACGGACAGGGCCACAATGAGCAGTTCTTC.

This clonotype was observed many times. The genes are TRBV10-3 and TRBJ2-3; 15 bases are shared with TRBD2. This CDR3 spans 15 amino acids. V dropped 6 bases and J dropped 3; count of bases not matched to a gene: 1. CDR1 is ENHRY, CDR2 SYGVKD, per germline. The CDR3 here is CAIRGTSGRTDTQYF. Here the CDR3 DNA reads TGTGCCATCAGAGGGACTAGCGGGAGGACAGATACGCAGTATTTT.

This clonotype is classed as medium-sized. V is TRBV6-5 and J is TRBJ1-5; no reliable D call. The V and J ends lost 0 bases and 0 bases respectively, with 12 bases between them. This CDR3 is 17 amino acids long. Germline V gene sequence: CDR1 MNHEY, CDR2 SVGAGI. Written as DNA, the CDR3 is TGTGCCAGCAGTTACTCGCCGCCGGGCAATAGCAATCAGCCCCAGCATTTT. It translates to CASSYSPPGNSNQPQHF.

This clonotype was found many times. V is TRBV4-1 and J is TRBJ2-7; 9 nucleotides match TRBD1. Trimming took 1 base from V and 0 from J; bases not matched to a gene: 4. Germline V gene data show CDR1 as MGHRA and CDR2 as YSYEKL. The CDR3 is made up of 16 amino acids. Here the CDR3 reads CASSQGPGQGSYEQYF. The CDR3, as DNA: TGCGCCAGCAGCCAAGGGCCGGGACAGGGCTCCTACGAGCAGTACTTC.

A word on this clonotype: One junction end does not reproduce the germline sequence, and a read error may be involved. The chain links TRBV19 to TRBJ2-3; D call uncertain. The CDR3 has 12 residues. CDR1 and CDR2 from the germline V gene are LNHDA and SQIVND (reference sequence). CDR3 coding DNA: TGTGCCAGTAGCCCCCTGGCAGACACGCAGTATTTT. Translated: CASSPLADTQYF.

This chain links TRBV6-4 with TRBJ1-5; 7 bases map to TRBD1. V trimming: 5 bases; J trimming: 6 bases; junction bases outside the gene matches: 10. CDR3 length: 15 residues. Germline V gene sequence: CDR1 MRHNA, CDR2 SNTAGT. The DNA of the CDR3 is TGTGCCAGCAGTTCCAGGGGGGGGGCGGGTCAGCCCCAGCATTTT. Amino acids: CASSSRGGAGQPQHF.

This sequence joins TRBV5-4 and TRBJ2-1, with 8 bases lining up with TRBD1. After removal of 3 bases from V and 9 bases from J, the junction contained 2 bases not matched to a gene. The length of the CDR3 is 12 residues. Germline CDR1 reads SGHNT; CDR2 reads YYREEE (reference sequence). The CDR3 sequence is CASSWTGSEQFF. The CDR3 DNA reads TGTGCCAGCAGCTGGACAGGGTCTGAGCAGTTCTTC.

Many counts were recorded for this clonotype. The chain recombines TRBV27 with TRBJ2-1; D possibly matches TRBD1 or TRBD2 (6 bases each). Trimming left V 7 bases short and J 0 bases short, with 13 bases between. The CDR3 consists of 15 residues. The germline V gene has CDR1 MNHEY and CDR2 SMNVEV (reference sequence). The CDR3 DNA reads TGTGCCAGCACCCTGGGGGGCCCCTCCTACAATGAGCAGTTCTTC. As protein: CASTLGGPSYNEQFF.

Many counts were recorded for this clonotype. The gene calls are TRBV27 and TRBJ1-2; no reliable D call. There are 15 residues in the CDR3. Trimming left V 5 bases short and J 1 base short, with 14 bases between. Germline CDR1 reads MNHEY; CDR2 reads SMNVEV (reference sequence). The CDR3 sequence is CASSLVGAGNYGYTF. The CDR3 DNA reads as TGTGCCAGCAGTCTTGTAGGCGCGGGTAACTATGGCTACACCTTC.

Many counts were recorded for this clonotype. The V gene is TRBV28, the J gene TRBJ2-7; the D gene is possibly TRBD2 (6 bases). In germline, CDR1 is MDHEN, CDR2 SYDVKM. The CDR3 spans 11 residues. The V end was cut by 10 bases, the J end by 7 bases, with 14 bases between. The DNA of the CDR3 is TGTGCCACATCGCGGGGCCGAGAGCAGTACTTC. Translated: CATSRGREQYF. Together with reference TRBV28 and TRBJ2-7, the CDR3 gives the full variable domain: DVKVTQSSRYLVKRTGEKVFLECVQDMDHENMFWYRQDPGLGLRLIYFSYDVKMKEKGDIPEGYSVSREKKERFSLILESASTNQTSMYLCATSRGREQYFGPGTRLTVT.

This clonotype was seen many times. This chain joins TRBV6-5 and TRBJ2-1, with D possibly called TRBD1 or TRBD2 (6 bases each). V was trimmed by 2 bases and J by 6 bases, leaving 14 bases between them. The CDR3 runs to 15 residues. Per germline, CDR1 MNHEY and CDR2 SVGAGI. Here the CDR3 reads CASSYGLEGGNEQFF. The CDR3 coding sequence is TGTGCCAGCAGTTACGGTCTGGAGGGGGGCAATGAGCAGTTCTTC.